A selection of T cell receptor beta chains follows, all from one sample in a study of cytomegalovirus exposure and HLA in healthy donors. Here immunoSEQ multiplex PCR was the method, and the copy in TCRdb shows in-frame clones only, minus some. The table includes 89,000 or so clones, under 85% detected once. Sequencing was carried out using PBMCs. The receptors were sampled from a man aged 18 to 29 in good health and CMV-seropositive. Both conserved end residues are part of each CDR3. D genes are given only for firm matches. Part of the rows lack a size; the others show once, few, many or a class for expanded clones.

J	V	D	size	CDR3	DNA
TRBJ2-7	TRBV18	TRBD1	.	CASSPLDRESEQYF	TGTGCCAGCTCACCCCTTGACAGGGAGAGCGAGCAGTACTTC
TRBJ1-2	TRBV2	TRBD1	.	CASSENLRTTTGRLNYGYTF	TGTGCCAGCAGTGAAAACTTGCGGACGACGACAGGGAGACTGAACTATGGCTACACCTTC
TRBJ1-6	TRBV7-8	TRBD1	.	CASSLRTGGRRSSYNSPLHF	TGTGCCAGCAGCTTAAGAACAGGGGGAAGACGGAGCTCCTATAATTCACCCCTCCACTTT
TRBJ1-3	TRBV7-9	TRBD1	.	CASSPDRVGNTIYF	TGTGCCAGCAGCCCGGACAGGGTTGGAAACACCATATATTTT
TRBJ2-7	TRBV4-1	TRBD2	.	CASSPWTSGETYEQYF	TGCGCCAGCTCACCCTGGACTAGCGGGGAAACCTACGAGCAGTACTTC
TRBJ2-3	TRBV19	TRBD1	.	CALTGGKDTQYF	TGTGCCTTGACAGGGGGCAAAGATACGCAGTATTTT
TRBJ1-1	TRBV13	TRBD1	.	CASSGGQGPTEAFF	TGTGCCAGCAGCGGAGGACAGGGGCCCACTGAAGCTTTCTTT
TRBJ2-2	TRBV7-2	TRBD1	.	CASSSGTGGVAGELFF	TGTGCCAGCAGCTCCGGGACAGGGGGCGTCGCCGGGGAGCTGTTTTTT
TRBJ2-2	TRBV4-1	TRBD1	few	CASSQAPDRVRTGELFF	TGCGCCAGCAGCCAAGCCCCCGACAGGGTGAGGACCGGGGAGCTGTTTTTT
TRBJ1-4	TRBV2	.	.	CASNGGVEKLFF	TGTGCCAGCAATGGGGGGGTTGAAAAACTGTTTTTT
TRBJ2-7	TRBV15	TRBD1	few	CATSRDLTGGIDEQYF	TGTGCCACCAGCAGAGATCTCACAGGGGGCATCGACGAGCAGTACTTC
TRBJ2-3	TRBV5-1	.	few	CASSLGREDTQYF	TGCGCCAGCAGCTTGGGAAGGGAGGATACGCAGTATTTT
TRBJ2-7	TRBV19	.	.	CASSIVADSYEQYF	TGTGCCAGTAGTATAGTGGCAGACTCCTACGAGCAGTACTTC
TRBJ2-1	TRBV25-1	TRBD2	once	CASKTSGGAHEQFF	TGTGCCAGCAAGACTAGCGGGGGGGCCCATGAGCAGTTCTTC
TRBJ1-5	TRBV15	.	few	CATSRVNNQPQHF	TGTGCCACCAGCAGAGTTAACAATCAGCCCCAGCATTTT
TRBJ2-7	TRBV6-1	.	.	CASSEAWGPHEQYF	TGTGCCAGCAGTGAAGCCTGGGGGCCCCACGAGCAGTACTTC
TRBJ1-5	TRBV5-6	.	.	CASSLGGRDQPQHF	TGTGCCAGCAGCTTGGGAGGGCGAGATCAGCCCCAGCATTTT
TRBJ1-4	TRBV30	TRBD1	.	CAWSRTGTVNEKLFF	TGTGCCTGGAGTCGTACCGGGACAGTTAATGAAAAACTGTTTTTT
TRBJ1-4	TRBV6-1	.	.	CASSDDPGGHGEKLFF	TGTGCCAGCAGTGATGATCCGGGGGGGCACGGTGAAAAACTGTTTTTT
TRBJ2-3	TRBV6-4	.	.	CASSEWGGQMDTQYF	TGTGCCAGCAGTGAATGGGGGGGCCAAATGGATACGCAGTATTTT
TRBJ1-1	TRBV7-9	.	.	CASSLAGRTMNTEAFF	TGTGCCAGCAGCTTAGCGGGGCGGACCATGAACACTGAAGCTTTCTTT